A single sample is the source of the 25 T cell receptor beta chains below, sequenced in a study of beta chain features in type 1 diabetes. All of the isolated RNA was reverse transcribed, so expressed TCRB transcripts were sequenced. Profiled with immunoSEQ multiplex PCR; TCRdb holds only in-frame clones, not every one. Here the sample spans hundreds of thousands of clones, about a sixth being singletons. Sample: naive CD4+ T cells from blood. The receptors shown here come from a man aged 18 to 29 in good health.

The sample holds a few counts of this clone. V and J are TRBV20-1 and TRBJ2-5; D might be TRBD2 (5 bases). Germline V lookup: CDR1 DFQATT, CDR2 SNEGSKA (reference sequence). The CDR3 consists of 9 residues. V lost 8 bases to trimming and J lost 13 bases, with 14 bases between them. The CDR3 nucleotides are TGCAGTTCTTCTAGCCGGGGGTACTTC. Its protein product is CSSSSRGYF.

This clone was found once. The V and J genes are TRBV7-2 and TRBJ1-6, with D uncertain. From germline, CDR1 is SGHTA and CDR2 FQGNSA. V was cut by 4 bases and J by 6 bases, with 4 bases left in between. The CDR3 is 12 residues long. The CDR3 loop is CASSSSNSPLHF. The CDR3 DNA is TGTGCCAGCAGCTCTAGTAATTCACCCCTCCACTTT.

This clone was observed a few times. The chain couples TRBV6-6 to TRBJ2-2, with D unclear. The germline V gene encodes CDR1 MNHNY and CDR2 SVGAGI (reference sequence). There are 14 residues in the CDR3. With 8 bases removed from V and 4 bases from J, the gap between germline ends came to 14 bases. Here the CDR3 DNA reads TGTGCCAGCTGTGGATGGACGGGCACCGGGGAGCTGTTTTTT. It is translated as CASCGWTGTGELFF.

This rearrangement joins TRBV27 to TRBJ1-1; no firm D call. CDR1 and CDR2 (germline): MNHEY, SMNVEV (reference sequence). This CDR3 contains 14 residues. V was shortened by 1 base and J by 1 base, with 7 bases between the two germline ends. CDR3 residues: CASSLLNQNTEAFF. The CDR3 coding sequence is TGTGCCAGCAGTTTATTAAACCAGAACACTGAAGCTTTCTTT.

The CDR3 loop is CASSLAGLSYNEQFF. In nucleotides, the CDR3 is TGTGCCAGCAGCCTAGCGGGTCTCTCCTACAATGAGCAGTTCTTC. V usage is TRBV4-2 and J usage is TRBJ2-1, with 7 positions matching TRBD2. With V trimmed by 4 bases and J by 0 bases, 3 bases remained unmatched. The CDR3 is 15 residues long. Germline CDR1 reads LGHNA; CDR2 reads YNFKEQ.

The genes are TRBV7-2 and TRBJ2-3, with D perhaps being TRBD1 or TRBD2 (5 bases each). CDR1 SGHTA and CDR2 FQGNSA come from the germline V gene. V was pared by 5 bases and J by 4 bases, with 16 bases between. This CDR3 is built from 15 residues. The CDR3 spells CASSPRGESPDTQYF. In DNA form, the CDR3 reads TGTGCCAGCAGCCCAAGAGGGGAGTCCCCAGATACGCAGTATTTT.

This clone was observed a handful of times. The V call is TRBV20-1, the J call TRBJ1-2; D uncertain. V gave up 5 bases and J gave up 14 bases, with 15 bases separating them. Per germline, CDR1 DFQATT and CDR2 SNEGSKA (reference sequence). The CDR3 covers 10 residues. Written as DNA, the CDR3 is TGCAGTGCTGCCCCTTCTCGTTGGACCTTC. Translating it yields CSAAPSRWTF.

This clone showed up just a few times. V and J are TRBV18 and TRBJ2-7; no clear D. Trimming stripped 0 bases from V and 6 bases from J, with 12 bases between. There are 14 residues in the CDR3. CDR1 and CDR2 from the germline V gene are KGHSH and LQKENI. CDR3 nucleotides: TGTGCCAGCTCACCACCGGCAAGTTCGGGCGAGCAGTACTTC. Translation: CASSPPASSGEQYF.

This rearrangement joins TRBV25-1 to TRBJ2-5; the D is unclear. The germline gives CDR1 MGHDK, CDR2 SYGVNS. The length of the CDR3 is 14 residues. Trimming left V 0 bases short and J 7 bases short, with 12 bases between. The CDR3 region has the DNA TGTGCCAGCAGTGAATACGGTGGCTTAAGGACCCAGTACTTC. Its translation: CASSEYGGLRTQYF.

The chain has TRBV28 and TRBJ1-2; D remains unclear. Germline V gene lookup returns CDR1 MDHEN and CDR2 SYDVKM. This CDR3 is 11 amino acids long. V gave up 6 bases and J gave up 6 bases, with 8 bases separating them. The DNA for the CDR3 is TGTGCCAGCAGATCTCGGGATGGCTACACCTTC. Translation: CASRSRDGYTF.

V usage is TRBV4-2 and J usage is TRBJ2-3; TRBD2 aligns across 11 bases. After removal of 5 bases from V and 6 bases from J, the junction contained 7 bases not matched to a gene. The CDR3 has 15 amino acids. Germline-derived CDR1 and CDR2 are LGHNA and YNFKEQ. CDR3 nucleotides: TGTGCCAGCAGCGATAGCGGGGGGGTAGCGGATACGCAGTATTTT. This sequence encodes CASSDSGGVADTQYF.

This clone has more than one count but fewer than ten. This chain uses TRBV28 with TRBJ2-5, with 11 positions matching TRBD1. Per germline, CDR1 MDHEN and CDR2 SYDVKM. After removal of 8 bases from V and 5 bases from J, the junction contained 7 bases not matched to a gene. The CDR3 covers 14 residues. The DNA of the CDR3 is TGTGCCAGCGCAGGGACAGGGGGTCAGGAGACCCAGTACTTC. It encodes CASAGTGGQETQYF.

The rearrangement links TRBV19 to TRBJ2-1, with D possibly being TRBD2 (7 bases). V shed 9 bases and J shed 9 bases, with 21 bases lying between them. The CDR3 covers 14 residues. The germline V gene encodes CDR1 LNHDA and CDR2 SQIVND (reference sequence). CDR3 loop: CASSGLVSGAEQFF. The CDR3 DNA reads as TGTGCCAGCTCTGGACTAGTTTCGGGGGCTGAGCAGTTCTTC.

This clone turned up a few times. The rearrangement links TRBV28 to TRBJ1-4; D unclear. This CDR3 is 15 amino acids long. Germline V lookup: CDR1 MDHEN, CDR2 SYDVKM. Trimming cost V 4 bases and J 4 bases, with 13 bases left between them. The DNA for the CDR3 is TGTGCCAGCAGTTCCTCGGGGATGGGTAATGAAAAACTGTTTTTT. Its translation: CASSSSGMGNEKLFF.

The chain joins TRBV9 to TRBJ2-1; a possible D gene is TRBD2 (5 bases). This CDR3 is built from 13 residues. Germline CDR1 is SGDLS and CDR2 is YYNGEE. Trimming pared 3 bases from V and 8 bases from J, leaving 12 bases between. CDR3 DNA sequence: TGTGCCAGCAGCGCCCCGGGAATCTATGAGCAGTTCTTC. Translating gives CASSAPGIYEQFF.

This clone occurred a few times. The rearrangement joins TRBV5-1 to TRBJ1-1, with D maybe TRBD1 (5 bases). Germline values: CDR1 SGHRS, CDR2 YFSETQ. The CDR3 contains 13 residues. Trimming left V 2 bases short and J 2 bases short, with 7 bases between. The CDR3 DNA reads TGCGCCAGCAGCTTACAGGATAACACTGAAGCTTTCTTT. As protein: CASSLQDNTEAFF.

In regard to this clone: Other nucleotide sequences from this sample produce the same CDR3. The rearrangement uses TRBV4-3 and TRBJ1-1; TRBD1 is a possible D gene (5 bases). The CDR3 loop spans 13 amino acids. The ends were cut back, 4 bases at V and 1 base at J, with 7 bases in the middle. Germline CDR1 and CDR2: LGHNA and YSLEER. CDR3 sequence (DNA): TGCGCCAGCAGCCCGAGGGGGAACACTGAAGCTTTCTTT. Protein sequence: CASSPRGNTEAFF.

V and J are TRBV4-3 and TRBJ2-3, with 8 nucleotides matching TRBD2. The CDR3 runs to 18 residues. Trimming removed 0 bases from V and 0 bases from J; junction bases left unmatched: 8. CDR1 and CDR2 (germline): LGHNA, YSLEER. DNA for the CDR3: TGCGCCAGCAGCCAAGACCACCAGACTAGCGATAGCACAGATACGCAGTATTTT. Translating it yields CASSQDHQTSDSTDTQYF.

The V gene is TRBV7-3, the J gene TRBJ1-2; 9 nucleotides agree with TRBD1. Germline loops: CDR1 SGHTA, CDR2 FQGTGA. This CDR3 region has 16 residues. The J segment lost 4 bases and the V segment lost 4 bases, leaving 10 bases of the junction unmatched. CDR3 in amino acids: CASSSTGGSPVYGYTF. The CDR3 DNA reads TGTGCCAGCAGCTCAACAGGGGGCTCTCCTGTCTATGGCTACACCTTC.

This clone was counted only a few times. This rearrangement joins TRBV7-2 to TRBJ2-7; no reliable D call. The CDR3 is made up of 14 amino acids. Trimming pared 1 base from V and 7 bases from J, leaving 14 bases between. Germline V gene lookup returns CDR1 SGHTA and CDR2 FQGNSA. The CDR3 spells CASSLGRIAMEQYF. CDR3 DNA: TGTGCCAGCAGCTTAGGACGAATCGCTATGGAGCAGTACTTC.

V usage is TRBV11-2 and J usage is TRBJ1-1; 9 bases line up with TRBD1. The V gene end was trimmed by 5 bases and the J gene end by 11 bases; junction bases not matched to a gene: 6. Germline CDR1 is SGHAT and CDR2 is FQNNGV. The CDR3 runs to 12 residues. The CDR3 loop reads CASSRDRVGAFF. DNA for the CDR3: TGTGCCAGCAGCCGGGACAGGGTTGGTGCTTTCTTT.

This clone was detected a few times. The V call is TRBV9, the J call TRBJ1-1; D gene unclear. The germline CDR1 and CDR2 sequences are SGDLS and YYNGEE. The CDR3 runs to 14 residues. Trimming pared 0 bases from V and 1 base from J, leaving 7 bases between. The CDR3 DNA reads TGTGCCAGCAGCGTAGGCAGACAGAACACTGAAGCTTTCTTT. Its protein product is CASSVGRQNTEAFF.

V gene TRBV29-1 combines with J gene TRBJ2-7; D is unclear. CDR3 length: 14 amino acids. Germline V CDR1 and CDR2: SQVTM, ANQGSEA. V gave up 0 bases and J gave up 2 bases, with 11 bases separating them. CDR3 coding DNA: TGCAGCGTTGAAGATCGGCGGCAGGCCTACGAGCAGTACTTC. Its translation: CSVEDRRQAYEQYF.

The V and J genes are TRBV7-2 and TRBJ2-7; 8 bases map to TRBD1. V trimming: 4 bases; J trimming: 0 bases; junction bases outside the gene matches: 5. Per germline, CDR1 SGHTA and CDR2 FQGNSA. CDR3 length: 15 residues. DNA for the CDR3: TGTGCCAGCAGCTCCGGACAGGGACTCTCCTACGAGCAGTACTTC. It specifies CASSSGQGLSYEQYF.

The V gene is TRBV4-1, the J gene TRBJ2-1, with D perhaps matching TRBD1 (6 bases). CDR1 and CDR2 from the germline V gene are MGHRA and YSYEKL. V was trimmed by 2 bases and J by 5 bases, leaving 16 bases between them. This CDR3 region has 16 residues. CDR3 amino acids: CASSQHYDRLNNEQFF. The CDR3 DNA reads TGCGCCAGCAGCCAACATTATGACAGGTTGAACAATGAGCAGTTCTTC.